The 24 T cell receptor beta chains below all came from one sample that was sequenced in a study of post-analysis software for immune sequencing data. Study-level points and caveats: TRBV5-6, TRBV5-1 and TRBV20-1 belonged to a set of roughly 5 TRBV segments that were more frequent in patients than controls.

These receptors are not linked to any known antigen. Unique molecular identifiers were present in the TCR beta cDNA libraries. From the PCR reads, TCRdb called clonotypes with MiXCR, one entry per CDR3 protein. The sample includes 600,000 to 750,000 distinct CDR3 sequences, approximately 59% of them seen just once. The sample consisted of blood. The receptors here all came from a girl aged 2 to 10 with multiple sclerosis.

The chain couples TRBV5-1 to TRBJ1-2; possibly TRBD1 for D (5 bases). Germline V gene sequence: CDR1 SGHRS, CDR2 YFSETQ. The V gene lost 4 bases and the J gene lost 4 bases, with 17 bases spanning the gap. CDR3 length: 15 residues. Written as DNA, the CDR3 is TGCGCCAGCAGCCTAGAATCAGGGTTGACCTATGGCTACACCTTC. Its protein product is CASSLESGLTYGYTF.

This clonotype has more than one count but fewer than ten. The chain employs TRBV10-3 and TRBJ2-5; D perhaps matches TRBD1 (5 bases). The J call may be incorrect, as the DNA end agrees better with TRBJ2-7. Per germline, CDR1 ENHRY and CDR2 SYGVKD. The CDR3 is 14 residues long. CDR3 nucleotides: TGTGCCATCAGTGATATCCAGGGCACCTACGAGCAGTACTTC. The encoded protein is CAISDIQGTYEQYF.

Here the CDR3 DNA reads TGCAGTGCCCATCTGATAAATGGGCCTAGCGGAGGGGGGGAGACCCAGTACTTC. Translated, it gives CSAHLINGPSGGGETQYF. This chain connects TRBV20-1 to TRBJ2-5, with D maybe TRBD2 (7 bases). Germline CDR1 DFQATT, CDR2 SNEGSKA (reference sequence). The CDR3 has 18 amino acids. V was shortened by 6 bases and J by 5 bases, with 31 bases between the two germline ends.

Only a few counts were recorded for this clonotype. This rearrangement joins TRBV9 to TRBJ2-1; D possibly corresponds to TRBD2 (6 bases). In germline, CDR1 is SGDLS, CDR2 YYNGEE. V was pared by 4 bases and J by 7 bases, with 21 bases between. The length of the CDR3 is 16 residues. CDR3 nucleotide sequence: TGTGCCAGCAGCATATGGGACTCCCCGATAAGGAATGAGCAGTTCTTC. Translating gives CASSIWDSPIRNEQFF.

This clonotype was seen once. The CDR3 here is CASSRTKGTEAFF. For the CDR3, the DNA is TGTGCCAGCAGCCGGACGAAAGGCACTGAAGCTTTCTTT. This rearrangement joins TRBV7-2 to TRBJ1-1; D is ambiguous. CDR3 size: 13 residues. V was shortened by 5 bases and J by 4 bases, with 11 bases between the two germline ends. CDR1 SGHTA and CDR2 FQGNSA come from the germline V gene.

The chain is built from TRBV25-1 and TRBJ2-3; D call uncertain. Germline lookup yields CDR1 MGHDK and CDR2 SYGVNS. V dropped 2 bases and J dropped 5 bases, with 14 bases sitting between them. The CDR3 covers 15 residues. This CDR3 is CASSEPTPPEDTQYF. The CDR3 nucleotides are TGTGCCAGCAGTGAACCTACCCCTCCGGAAGATACGCAGTATTTT.

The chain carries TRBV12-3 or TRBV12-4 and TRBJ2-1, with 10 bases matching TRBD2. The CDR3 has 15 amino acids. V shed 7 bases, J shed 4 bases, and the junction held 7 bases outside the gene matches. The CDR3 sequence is CASIFSGRRYNEQFF. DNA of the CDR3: TGTGCCAGCATCTTTAGCGGGAGGAGGTACAATGAGCAGTTCTTC.

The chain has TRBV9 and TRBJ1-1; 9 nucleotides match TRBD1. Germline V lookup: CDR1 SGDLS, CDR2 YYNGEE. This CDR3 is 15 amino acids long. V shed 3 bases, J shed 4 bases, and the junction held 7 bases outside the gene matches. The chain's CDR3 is CASSAVGQGFTEAFF. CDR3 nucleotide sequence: TGTGCCAGCAGCGCCGTAGGACAGGGGTTCACTGAAGCTTTCTTT. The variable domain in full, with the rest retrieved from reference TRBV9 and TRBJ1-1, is DSGVTQTPKHLITATGQRVTLRCSPRSGDLSVYWYQQSLDQGLQFLIQYYNGEERAKGNILERFSAQQFPDLHSELNLSSLELGDSALYFCASSAVGQGFTEAFFGQGTRLTVV.

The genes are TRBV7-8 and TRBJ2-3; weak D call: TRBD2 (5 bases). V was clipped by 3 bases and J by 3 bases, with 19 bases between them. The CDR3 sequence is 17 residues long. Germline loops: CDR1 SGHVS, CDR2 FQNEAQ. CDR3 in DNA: TGTGCCAGCAGCTTTAGTGTGAGGCTGAGGGATACAGATACGCAGTATTTT. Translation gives CASSFSVRLRDTDTQYF.

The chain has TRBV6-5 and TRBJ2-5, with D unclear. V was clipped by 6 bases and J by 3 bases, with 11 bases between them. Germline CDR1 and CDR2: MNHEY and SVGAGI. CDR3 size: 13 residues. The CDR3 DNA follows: TGTGCCAGCAGCCCGCGGATGGAAGAGACCCAGTACTTC. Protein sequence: CASSPRMEETQYF.

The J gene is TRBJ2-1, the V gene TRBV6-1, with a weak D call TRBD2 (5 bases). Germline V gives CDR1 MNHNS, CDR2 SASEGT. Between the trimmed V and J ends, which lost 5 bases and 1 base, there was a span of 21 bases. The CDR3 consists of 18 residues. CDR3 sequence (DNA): TGTGCCAGCAGTCAGTTAGCGTTATCAGTGGGATCCTACAATGAGCAGTTCTTC. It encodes CASSQLALSVGSYNEQFF.

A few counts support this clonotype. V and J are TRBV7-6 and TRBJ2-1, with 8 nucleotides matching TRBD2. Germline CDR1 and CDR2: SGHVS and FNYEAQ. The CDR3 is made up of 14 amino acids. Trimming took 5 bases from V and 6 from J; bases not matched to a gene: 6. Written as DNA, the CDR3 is TGTGCCAGCAGCCCGGGACTAGAAGTCAATGAGCAGTTCTTC. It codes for CASSPGLEVNEQFF.

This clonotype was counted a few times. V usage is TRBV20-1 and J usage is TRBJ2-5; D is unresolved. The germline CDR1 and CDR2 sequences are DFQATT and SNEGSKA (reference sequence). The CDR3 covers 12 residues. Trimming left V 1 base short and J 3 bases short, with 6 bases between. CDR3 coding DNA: TGCAGTGCTAGAGTCTGGGAAGAGACCCAGTACTTC. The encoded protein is CSARVWEETQYF.

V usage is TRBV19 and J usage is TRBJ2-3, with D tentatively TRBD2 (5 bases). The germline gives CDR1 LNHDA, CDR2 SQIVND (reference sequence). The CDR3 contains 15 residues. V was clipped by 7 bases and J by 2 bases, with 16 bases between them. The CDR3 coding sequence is TGTGCCAGTAATCCCGCCGGGATAAACACAGATACGCAGTATTTT. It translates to CASNPAGINTDTQYF.

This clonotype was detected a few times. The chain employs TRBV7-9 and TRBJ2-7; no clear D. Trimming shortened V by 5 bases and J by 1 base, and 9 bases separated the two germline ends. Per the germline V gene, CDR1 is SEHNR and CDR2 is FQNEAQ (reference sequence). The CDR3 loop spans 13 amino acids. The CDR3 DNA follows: TGTGCCAGCAGCCCAATTGAATCCTACGAGCAGTACTTC. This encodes CASSPIESYEQYF. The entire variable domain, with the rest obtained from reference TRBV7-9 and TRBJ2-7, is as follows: DTGVSQNPRHKITKRGQNVTFRCDPISEHNRLYWYRQTLGQGPEFLTYFQNEAQLEKSRLLSDRFSAERPKGSFSTLEIQRTEQGDSAMYLCASSPIESYEQYFGPGTRLTVT.

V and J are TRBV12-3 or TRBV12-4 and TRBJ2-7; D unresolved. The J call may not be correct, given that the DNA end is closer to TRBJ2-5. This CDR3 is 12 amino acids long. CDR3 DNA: TGTGCCAGCAGTTTGAAATTGGAGACCCAGTACTTC. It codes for CASSLKLETQYF.

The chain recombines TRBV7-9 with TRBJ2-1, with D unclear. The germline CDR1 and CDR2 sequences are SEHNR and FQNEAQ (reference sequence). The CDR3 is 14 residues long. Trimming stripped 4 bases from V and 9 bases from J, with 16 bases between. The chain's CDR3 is CASSSELKGIEQFF. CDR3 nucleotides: TGTGCCAGCAGCTCCGAATTAAAGGGCATTGAGCAGTTCTTC.

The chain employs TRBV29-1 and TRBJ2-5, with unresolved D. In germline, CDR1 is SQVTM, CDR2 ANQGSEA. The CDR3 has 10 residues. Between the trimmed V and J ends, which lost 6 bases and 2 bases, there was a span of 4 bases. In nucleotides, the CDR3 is TGCAGCGTCATGCAAGAGACCCAGTACTTC. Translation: CSVMQETQYF.

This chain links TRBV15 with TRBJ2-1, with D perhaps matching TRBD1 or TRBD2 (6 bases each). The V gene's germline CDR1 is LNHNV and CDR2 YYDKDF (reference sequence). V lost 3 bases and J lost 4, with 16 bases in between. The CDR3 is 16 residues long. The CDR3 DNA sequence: TGTGCCACCAGCAGTGCGGGACATAGGGGGTACAATGAGCAGTTCTTC. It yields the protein CATSSAGHRGYNEQFF.

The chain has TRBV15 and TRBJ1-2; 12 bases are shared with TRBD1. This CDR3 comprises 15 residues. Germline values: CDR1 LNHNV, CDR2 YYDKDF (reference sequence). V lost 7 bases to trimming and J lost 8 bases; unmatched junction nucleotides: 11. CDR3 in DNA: TGTGCCACCAACAGTGTCCCCGGGACAGGGGGCGGCTACACCTTC. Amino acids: CATNSVPGTGGGYTF.

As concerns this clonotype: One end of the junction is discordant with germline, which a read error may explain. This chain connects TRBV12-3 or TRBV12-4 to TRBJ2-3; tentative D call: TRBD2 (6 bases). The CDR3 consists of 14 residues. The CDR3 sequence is CVSRAGLPTDAQYF. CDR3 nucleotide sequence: TGTGTCTCCAGGGCGGGACTCCCCACAGATGCGCAGTATTTT.

CDR3 sequence reads: CASSPGGAWSYNEQFF. Here the CDR3 DNA reads TGTGCCAGCAGCCCCGGGGGGGCATGGTCCTACAATGAGCAGTTCTTC. This sequence joins TRBV11-1 and TRBJ2-1, with TRBD2 identical over 8 bases. The CDR3 runs to 16 residues. V shed 5 bases and J 1 base; nucleotides not matched to a gene: 7. Germline V CDR1 and CDR2: SGHAT, FQDESV (reference sequence).

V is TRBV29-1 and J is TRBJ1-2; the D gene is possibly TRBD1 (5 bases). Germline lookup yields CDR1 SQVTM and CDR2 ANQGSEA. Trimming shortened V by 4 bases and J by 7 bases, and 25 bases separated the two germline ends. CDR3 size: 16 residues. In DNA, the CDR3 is TGCAGCGTTGGCGGTATAGGGACTTCGCTGGGTAGTGGCTACACCTTC. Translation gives CSVGGIGTSLGSGYTF.

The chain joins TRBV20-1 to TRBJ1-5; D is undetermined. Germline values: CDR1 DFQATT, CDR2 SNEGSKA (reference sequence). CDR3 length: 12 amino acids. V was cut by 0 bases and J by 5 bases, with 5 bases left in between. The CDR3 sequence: CSARDGDQPQHF. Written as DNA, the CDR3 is TGCAGTGCTAGAGATGGTGATCAGCCCCAGCATTTT.